This TCR beta chain is from a study of shared clonotypes between healthy human individuals. Study in general: CD4 naive and memory got three plates each, CD8 naive two, CD8 memory one. Study-level points and caveats: Among non-shared clonotypes, generation probabilities were lower than among those shared by all four donors. Naive subsets generally exceeded memory subsets in estimated richness.

Each PCR replicate from the sorted subsets contained approximately 0.2 ug DNA, which is tens of thousands of T cell genomes. TCRdb's table, derived via immunoSEQ multiplex PCR, lists solely in-frame clones and lacks some. The sample lists some 2.1 million clones; around 95% were seen once. For this clone: Antigen: not known.

V shed 3 bases, J shed 4 bases, and the junction held 7 bases outside the gene matches. Germline CDR1 MNHEY, CDR2 SMNVEV (reference sequence). The CDR3 extends over 15 amino acids. In the naive CD8 group, cells lacked CD45RO and were positively selected for CCR7, so terminally differentiated effector memory CD45RA+ cells were left out. The sequencing sample was made of naive CD8+ T cells from PBMCs. The receptor comes from a man in his late teens or twenties in good health. Some clones in this sample may be carry-over from other donors' samples. This chain joins TRBV27 and TRBJ2-3, with 7 bases lining up with TRBD2. The DNA for the CDR3 is TGTGCCAGCAGTTTCCTAGCGGCGATATCAGATACGCAGTATTTT. It is translated as CASSFLAAISDTQYF.